The next 21 T cell receptor beta chains were all read from a single sample in a study of OX40 agonist ivuxolimab in advanced cancers. Profiled with immunoSEQ multiplex PCR; TCRdb holds only in-frame clones, not every one. This table has 55,000 to 85,000 clones, 80% to 90% appearing once. Sequencing was performed on CD4+ or CD8+ T cells sorted from blood, taken in a trial of the OX40 agonist ivuxolimab. These receptors were obtained from an adult with an advanced solid tumor such as melanoma, head and neck, liver or kidney cancer.

The chain has TRBV7-2 and TRBJ1-5; a possible D gene is TRBD1 (5 bases). This CDR3 has 13 amino acids. Trimming took off 4 bases at V and 4 bases at J, with 8 bases between the two ends. Germline assignment: CDR1 SGHTA and CDR2 FQGNSA. As DNA, the CDR3 is TGTGCCAGCAGCTCGGGACGGAATCAGCCCCAGCATTTT. Amino acid sequence: CASSSGRNQPQHF.

The chain couples TRBV28 to TRBJ1-1; 10 bases agree with TRBD1. V shed 3 bases and J 0 bases; nucleotides not matched to a gene: 4. The CDR3 consists of 16 residues. Germline CDR1 and CDR2: MDHEN and SYDVKM. The CDR3 sequence is CASSFRTGGMNTEAFF. The CDR3 DNA is TGTGCCAGCAGTTTTCGGACAGGGGGGATGAACACTGAAGCTTTCTTT.

In its sample, this clone was seen once. The chain combines TRBV15 with TRBJ1-4; D call uncertain. The CDR3 extends over 14 amino acids. CDR1 and CDR2 from the germline V gene are LNHNV and YYDKDF (reference sequence). With 3 bases removed from V and 8 bases from J, the gap between germline ends came to 13 bases. CDR3 in DNA: TGTGCCACCAGCAGCCGGGTCTCTGCAGAAAAACTGTTTTTT. Translated, it gives CATSSRVSAEKLFF. The full variable domain, with the rest looked up from reference TRBV15 and TRBJ1-4, is DAMVIQNPRYQVTQFGKPVTLSCSQTLNHNVMYWYQQKSSQAPKLLFHYYDKDFNNEADTPDNFQSRRPNTSFCFLDIRSPGLGDTAMYLCATSSRVSAEKLFFGSGTQLSVL.

The chain is built from TRBV19 and TRBJ1-5, with a weak D call TRBD1 (6 bases). Germline lookup yields CDR1 LNHDA and CDR2 SQIVND (reference sequence). V gave up 5 bases and J gave up 5 bases, with 16 bases separating them. The CDR3 runs 15 residues. As DNA, the CDR3 is TGTGCCAGTAGTTTAGCCGGGACACTAGATCAGCCCCAGCATTTT. Protein: CASSLAGTLDQPQHF.

The CDR3 spells CASSQNSGSYNEQFF. DNA of the CDR3: TGTGCCAGCTCGCAGAATAGCGGTTCCTACAATGAGCAGTTCTTC. The rearrangement uses TRBV18 and TRBJ2-1; perhaps TRBD2 as D (6 bases). The CDR3 runs 15 residues. Germline V CDR1 and CDR2: KGHSH, LQKENI. V lost 6 bases, J lost 1 base, and 13 bases lay in between.

The chain employs TRBV2 and TRBJ1-4; D is perhaps TRBD1 (5 bases). V was pared by 7 bases and J by 3 bases, with 18 bases between. Germline V gene sequence: CDR1 SNHLY, CDR2 FYNNEI. The CDR3 totals 16 residues. The DNA for the CDR3 is TGTGCCAGCAACGAACACCCCTTGGGGGCTAATGAAAAACTGTTTTTT. Its translation is CASNEHPLGANEKLFF.

V usage is TRBV30 and J usage is TRBJ2-5, with 9 bases matching TRBD2. The junction had 10 bases not matched to a gene; V was cut back by 0 bases and J by 5 bases. CDR1 and CDR2 from the germline V gene are GTSNPN and SVGIG (reference sequence). This CDR3 contains 16 residues. The CDR3 sequence is CAWSVGGGRAVETQYF. CDR3 DNA sequence: TGTGCCTGGAGTGTAGGAGGCGGGAGGGCCGTTGAGACCCAGTACTTC. Using reference TRBV30 and TRBJ2-5 for the parts outside the CDR3, the full variable domain is SQTIHQWPATLVQPVGSPLSLECTVEGTSNPNLYWYRQAAGRGLQLLFYSVGIGQISSEVPQNLSASRPQDRQFILSSKKLLLSDSGFYLCAWSVGGGRAVETQYFGPGTRLLVL.

There are a few counts of this clone. The genes are TRBV7-2 and TRBJ2-1; possible D gene TRBD2, 6 bases. Trimming removed 4 bases at V and 14 bases at J, with 30 bases between. This CDR3 has 17 amino acids. The germline gives CDR1 SGHTA, CDR2 FQGNSA. CDR3 region: CASSSSGAGMGSGVEFF. The CDR3 DNA reads as TGTGCCAGCAGCTCAAGCGGTGCAGGGATGGGGTCGGGGGTTGAGTTCTTC.

The genes are TRBV18 and TRBJ2-2; possible D gene TRBD1, 5 bases. The CDR3 covers 15 residues. CDR1 is KGHSH and CDR2 is LQKENI in the germline V gene. V lost 3 bases to trimming and J lost 1 base, with 9 bases between them. CDR3 sequence reads: CASSPDGQNTGELFF. The CDR3 nucleotides read TGTGCCAGCTCACCCGACGGACAGAACACCGGGGAGCTGTTTTTT.

The count of this clone is one. V and J are TRBV30 and TRBJ2-1; 15 bases match TRBD2. V shed 3 bases and J 9 bases; nucleotides not matched to a gene: 6. Germline V gives CDR1 GTSNPN, CDR2 SVGIG (reference sequence). This CDR3 is 15 amino acids long. The CDR3 region has the DNA TGTGCCTGGAGAGGACTAGCGGGGGGGCATAGTGAGCAGTTCTTC. Its protein is CAWRGLAGGHSEQFF.

The CDR3 region is CASSLRQGEDQPQHF. The CDR3 DNA follows: TGTGCCAGCAGTCTCCGACAGGGGGAGGACCAGCCCCAGCATTTT. The rearrangement links TRBV27 to TRBJ1-5, with TRBD1 matching over 9 bases. Germline CDR1 reads MNHEY; CDR2 reads SMNVEV (reference sequence). The CDR3 extends over 15 amino acids. Germline trimming cut 5 bases from V and 7 bases from J; bases unmatched to any gene: 9.

This chain connects TRBV19 to TRBJ2-2; 14 bases align to TRBD2. Per germline, CDR1 LNHDA and CDR2 SQIVND (reference sequence). The CDR3 runs 20 residues. The ends lost 4 bases at V and 7 bases at J; junction bases unmatched: 17. The CDR3 is CASSRGLAGVQSPGGGELFF. The CDR3 coding sequence is TGTGCCAGTAGTAGGGGACTAGCGGGAGTACAGTCCCCGGGCGGCGGGGAGCTGTTTTTT.

The chain links TRBV4-3 to TRBJ1-2; D unclear. V lost 0 bases to trimming and J lost 6 bases, with 11 bases between them. CDR1 and CDR2 from the germline V gene are LGHNA and YSLEER. This CDR3 region has 14 residues. CDR3 bases: TGCGCCAGCAGCCAAGATCATCGTGGCGATGGCTACACCTTC. It encodes CASSQDHRGDGYTF.

The V call is TRBV10-3, the J call TRBJ2-4; 10 positions match TRBD1. With 6 bases clipped from V and 2 bases from J, the junction kept 13 bases outside the gene matches. This CDR3 has 18 amino acids. The germline gives CDR1 ENHRY, CDR2 SYGVKD. CDR3 nucleotides: TGTGCCATCAGCTCCGATCCGGGACAGGGGAGTTCCAAAAACATTCAGTACTTC. Its protein product is CAISSDPGQGSSKNIQYF.

The V gene is TRBV6-5, the J gene TRBJ1-2; D remains unclear. V lost 0 bases, J lost 6 bases, and 11 bases lay in between. CDR1 is MNHEY, CDR2 SVGAGI, per germline. The CDR3 is 14 amino acids. Written as DNA, the CDR3 is TGTGCCAGCAGTTACTCGGCAGAGATAGATGGCTACACCTTC. This gives the protein CASSYSAEIDGYTF.

The V gene is TRBV14, the J gene TRBJ1-1; D is unclear. CDR1 and CDR2 from the germline V gene are SGHDN and FVKESK. CDR3 length equals 13 residues. V was clipped by 5 bases and J by 0 bases, with 7 bases between them. The CDR3 DNA is TGTGCCAGCAGCACACAGATGAACACTGAAGCTTTCTTT. Translating it yields CASSTQMNTEAFF.

The chain uses TRBV7-2 and TRBJ2-1; 13 bases fit TRBD2. There are 16 residues in the CDR3. CDR1 and CDR2 from the germline V gene are SGHTA and FQGNSA. V trimming: 1 base; J trimming: 8 bases; junction bases outside the gene matches: 5. The CDR3 is CASSLVTSGGADEQFF. The CDR3 bases are TGTGCCAGCAGCTTAGTTACTAGCGGGGGGGCGGATGAGCAGTTCTTC.

This chain links TRBV7-2 with TRBJ2-4; D is uncertain. CDR1 is SGHTA and CDR2 is FQGNSA in the germline V gene. The CDR3 spans 14 residues. Trimming shortened V by 2 bases and J by 1 base, and 6 bases separated the two germline ends. CDR3 nucleotides: TGTGCCAGCAGCTTAAGGGTGGCCAAAAACATTCAGTACTTC. This translates into CASSLRVAKNIQYF.

This sequence joins TRBV19 and TRBJ2-2; 7 bases align to TRBD2. The V gene end was trimmed by 3 bases and the J gene end by 3 bases; junction bases not matched to a gene: 4. The CDR3 is made up of 15 amino acids. The germline gives CDR1 LNHDA, CDR2 SQIVND (reference sequence). CDR3 coding DNA: TGTGCCAGTAGTATGAGAGGGAGGGACACCGGGGAGCTGTTTTTT. Its translation is CASSMRGRDTGELFF.

The chain employs TRBV9 and TRBJ2-1, with 13 bases aligning to TRBD2. The junction had 10 bases not matched to a gene; V was cut back by 4 bases and J by 0 bases. This CDR3 has 19 amino acids. From germline, CDR1 is SGDLS and CDR2 YYNGEE. DNA of the CDR3: TGTGCCAGCAGCCCCGGACTAGCGGGAGCCTCCCCCTCCTACAATGAGCAGTTCTTC. Its protein product is CASSPGLAGASPSYNEQFF.

This chain connects TRBV5-1 to TRBJ1-2; D might be TRBD1 (5 bases). CDR3 length: 15 residues. CDR1 is SGHRS, CDR2 YFSETQ, per germline. Trimming took 4 bases from V and 1 from J, leaving 14 bases between them. The DNA for the CDR3 is TGCGCCAGCAGCCCCGGACAAGTCGATAACTATGGCTACACCTTC. The encoded protein is CASSPGQVDNYGYTF. Full variable domain (missing parts from reference TRBV5-1 and TRBJ1-2): KAGVTQTPRYLIKTRGQQVTLSCSPISGHRSVSWYQQTPGQGLQFLFEYFSETQRNKGNFPGRFSGRQFSNSRSEMNVSTLELGDSALYLCASSPGQVDNYGYTFGSGTRLTVV.